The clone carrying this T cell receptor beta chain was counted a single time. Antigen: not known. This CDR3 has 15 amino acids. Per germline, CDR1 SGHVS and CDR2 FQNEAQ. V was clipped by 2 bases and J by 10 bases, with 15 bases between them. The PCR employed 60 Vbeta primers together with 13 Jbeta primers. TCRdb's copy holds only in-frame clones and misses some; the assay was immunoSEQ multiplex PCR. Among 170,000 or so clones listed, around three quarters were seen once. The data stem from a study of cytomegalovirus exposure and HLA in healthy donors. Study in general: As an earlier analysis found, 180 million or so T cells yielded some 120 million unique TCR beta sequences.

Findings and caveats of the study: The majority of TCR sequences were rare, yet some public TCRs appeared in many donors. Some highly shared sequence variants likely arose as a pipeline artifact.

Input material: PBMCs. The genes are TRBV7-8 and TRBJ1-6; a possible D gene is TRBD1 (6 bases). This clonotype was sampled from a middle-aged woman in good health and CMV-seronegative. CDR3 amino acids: CASSLLQGKGSPLHF. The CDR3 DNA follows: TGTGCCAGCAGCTTATTGCAGGGGAAGGGATCACCCCTCCACTTT. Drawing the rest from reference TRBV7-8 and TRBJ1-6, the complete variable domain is GAGVSQSPRYKVAKRGQDVALRCDPISGHVSLFWYQQALGQGPEFLTYFQNEAQLDKSGLPSDRFFAERPEGSVSTLKIQRTQQEDSAVYLCASSLLQGKGSPLHFGNGTRLTVT.